A selection of T cell receptor beta chains follows, all from one sample in a study of shared clonotypes between healthy human individuals. Measured with immunoSEQ multiplex PCR; TCRdb has only the in-frame clones, and not every one. Here the sample spans some 2,000,000 clones, about 95% being singletons. The sequenced material came from naive CD8+ T cells sorted from blood. The origin of the receptors is a man aged 18 to 30 in good health. Each CDR3 is given with its conserved first and last residue. A D gene is named only where the DNA matches it firmly. Only part of the rows carry a size: once, few, many, or a class if the clone is expanded.

length	V	J	D	size	CDR3	DNA
15	TRBV6-6	TRBJ2-7	TRBD1	-	CASRPGQGRSYEQYF	TGTGCCAGCAGACCGGGACAGGGGAGATCCTACGAGCAGTACTTC
16	TRBV12-5	TRBJ2-5	TRBD2	-	CASGLGLAGTQETQYF	TGTGCTAGTGGTTTGGGACTAGCGGGGACACAAGAGACCCAGTACTTC
17	TRBV5-1	TRBJ1-2	TRBD1	-	CASSSTGTGGRDYGYTF	TGCGCCAGCAGCTCAACAGGGACAGGGGGCAGAGACTATGGCTACACCTTC
16	TRBV7-9	TRBJ2-2	TRBD2	-	CASSLIPSGSTGELFF	TGTGCCAGCAGCTTAATTCCTAGCGGGAGCACCGGGGAGCTGTTTTTT
14	TRBV6-5	TRBJ2-7	TRBD1	-	CASTQTGGLYEQYF	TGTGCCAGCACTCAGACAGGGGGCCTCTACGAGCAGTACTTC
14	TRBV7-2	TRBJ2-7	TRBD2	-	CASTLSGSLYEQYF	TGTGCCAGCACCCTTAGCGGGAGTCTCTACGAGCAGTACTTC
14	TRBV18	TRBJ2-7	TRBD1	few	CASSLGQGAKEQYF	TGTGCCAGCTCACTGGGACAGGGGGCCAAAGAGCAGTACTTC
14	TRBV5-1	TRBJ2-7	-	-	CASSLAQGSYEQYF	TGCGCCAGCAGCTTGGCCCAGGGATCCTACGAGCAGTACTTC
14	TRBV11-1	TRBJ1-1	TRBD1	-	CASSPDRGESEAFF	TGTGCCAGCAGCCCCGACAGGGGGGAATCTGAAGCTTTCTTT
13	TRBV7-2	TRBJ2-2	-	-	CASSLWDTGELFF	TGTGCCAGCAGCTTATGGGACACCGGGGAGCTGTTTTTT
15	TRBV5-1	TRBJ2-5	-	-	CASSLDGSLGETQYF	TGCGCCAGCAGCTTGGATGGCAGCCTCGGGGAGACCCAGTACTTC
13	TRBV29-1	TRBJ1-2	-	-	CSVLSREGLGYTF	TGCAGCGTTCTTTCCAGGGAGGGGTTGGGCTACACCTTC
15	TRBV5-1	TRBJ2-7	-	-	CASSLERGLSYEQYF	TGCGCCAGCAGCTTGGAGAGGGGCCTCTCCTACGAGCAGTACTTC
14	TRBV6-5	TRBJ1-1	TRBD1	-	CASSYAGTGTEAFF	TGTGCCAGCAGTTATGCCGGGACAGGGACCGAAGCTTTCTTT
13	TRBV29-1	TRBJ1-2	-	-	CSVEGPLGYGYTF	TGCAGCGTGGAGGGGCCTCTAGGCTATGGCTACACCTTC
14	TRBV2	TRBJ1-6	TRBD1	-	CASRWTGSNSPLHF	TGTGCCAGCAGGTGGACAGGATCTAATTCACCCCTCCACTTT
15	TRBV14	TRBJ2-5	TRBD1	-	CASSPLQTGEETQYF	TGTGCCAGCAGCCCACTCCAGACAGGGGAAGAGACCCAGTACTTC
17	TRBV7-9	TRBJ1-2	TRBD1	-	CASSTTRGQDGHYGYTF	TGTGCCAGCAGCACAACCCGCGGACAGGACGGGCACTATGGCTACACCTTC
15	TRBV6-1	TRBJ1-1	TRBD1	-	CASSDGTGGFTEAFF	TGTGCCAGCAGTGACGGGACAGGGGGCTTCACTGAAGCTTTCTTT
14	TRBV30	TRBJ1-1	-	-	CAWSVPGAGTEAFF	TGTGCCTGGAGTGTACCAGGGGCTGGGACTGAAGCTTTCTTT
16	TRBV10-3	TRBJ2-1	TRBD2	-	CAISESRTSMLNEQFF	TGTGCCATCAGTGAGTCGAGGACTAGTATGCTCAATGAGCAGTTCTTC
14	TRBV28	TRBJ1-6	-	once	CASTLSGEGSPLHF	TGTGCCAGCACCCTATCGGGTGAGGGTTCACCCCTCCACTTT
13	TRBV13	TRBJ2-3	-	-	CASSSGGGRTQYF	TGTGCCAGCAGCTCCGGGGGCGGGAGAACGCAGTATTTT
12	TRBV2	TRBJ2-2	-	-	CASSDDSRELFF	TGTGCCAGCAGCGATGACAGCCGGGAGCTGTTTTTT